These 25 T cell receptor beta chains were sequenced from one sample in a study of T cells in Graves' hyperthyroidism and ophthalmopathy. Amplification targeted TCR beta CDR3 regions from RNA transcripts. Using the HTBI primer set, a first-round RT-PCR was run on the TCR CDR3. TCRdb fed the multiplex PCR reads into MiXCR, producing one record per CDR3 protein. Among 600,000 to 850,000 distinct CDR3 sequences listed, under 20% were seen once. The sequenced material came from blood. The source of these receptors is a woman aged 45-60 years with Graves' hyperthyroidism that later progressed to Graves' ophthalmopathy.

As for this clonotype: One end of the junction is discordant with germline, which a read error may explain. The chain recombines TRBV11-1 with TRBJ1-6; the match to TRBD1 covers 9 bases. Germline V gene sequence: CDR1 SGHAT, CDR2 FQDESV (reference sequence). This CDR3 spans 16 amino acids. The CDR3 loop reads CAGSQGRGQGTSPLHF. The CDR3 DNA reads TGTGCCGGCAGCCAAGGTCGGGGACAGGGAACTTCACCCCTCCACTTT. The full variable domain, with the rest looked up from reference TRBV11-1 and TRBJ1-6, is EAEVAQSPRYKITEKSQAVAFWCDPISGHATLYWYRQILGQGPELLVQFQDESVVDDSQLPKDRFSAERLKGVDSTLKIQPAELGDSAMYLCAGSQGRGQGTSPLHFGNGTRLTVT.

This sequence joins TRBV14 and TRBJ2-7; 7 nucleotides line up with TRBD2. Losses at the gene ends were 1 base for V and 4 bases for J; bases not matched to a gene: 4. The CDR3 has 14 residues. Per the germline V gene, CDR1 is SGHDN and CDR2 is FVKESK. CDR3 sequence reads: CASSQVRGGYEQYF. CDR3 coding DNA: TGTGCCAGCAGCCAAGTCCGGGGAGGGTACGAGCAGTACTTC. Full variable domain (remainder filled in from reference TRBV14 and TRBJ2-7): EAGVTQFPSHSVIEKGQTVTLRCDPISGHDNLYWYRRVMGKEIKFLLHFVKESKQDESGMPNNRFLAERTGGTYSTLKVQPAELEDSGVYFCASSQVRGGYEQYFGPGTRLTVT.

This clonotype has a count of ten or more. J is TRBJ2-6 and V is TRBV2; D gene unclear. Looked up from germline, CDR1 is SNHLY and CDR2 is FYNNEI. V shed 4 bases and J shed 4 bases, with 2 bases lying between them. This CDR3 contains 12 residues. The CDR3 loop is CASSVGANVLTF. In nucleotides, the CDR3 is TGTGCCAGCAGTGTGGGGGCCAACGTCCTGACTTTC.

A few counts support this clonotype. The J gene is TRBJ2-1, the V gene TRBV20-1; D remains ambiguous. CDR3 length: 12 amino acids. Trimming stripped 4 bases from V and 6 bases from J, with 10 bases between. CDR1 and CDR2 from the germline V gene are DFQATT and SNEGSKA (reference sequence). This chain's CDR3 is CSAKGFFNEQFF. CDR3 nucleotides: TGCAGTGCTAAAGGTTTCTTCAATGAGCAGTTCTTC.

The CDR3 bases are TGCGCCAGCAGCTTGGAGGGACTAGCAATACATACGCAGTATTTT. This codes for CASSLEGLAIHTQYF. This chain joins TRBV5-1 and TRBJ2-3, with 9 bases that match TRBD2. The J segment lost 7 bases and the V segment lost 0 bases, leaving 6 bases of the junction unmatched. The V gene's germline CDR1 is SGHRS and CDR2 YFSETQ. The CDR3 has 15 residues.

This chain's CDR3 is CASAFSMVETGELFF. The CDR3 DNA sequence: TGTGCCAGCGCCTTTTCGATGGTCGAGACCGGGGAGCTGTTTTTT. This chain uses TRBV18 with TRBJ2-2; the D is unclear. Germline V gene data show CDR1 as KGHSH and CDR2 as LQKENI. V lost 8 bases, J lost 5 bases, and 18 bases lay in between. The CDR3 consists of 15 residues.

This clonotype was seen at least ten times. The genes are TRBV2 and TRBJ2-1; 10 bases map to TRBD2. The CDR3 spans 15 residues. Trimming at V came to 8 bases and at J to 5 bases, leaving 9 bases not matched to a gene. CDR1 is SNHLY and CDR2 is FYNNEI in the germline V gene. In DNA, the CDR3 is TGTGCCAGCGGGTCTATAGCGGGGGGTCACAATGAGCAGTTCTTC. Amino acid sequence: CASGSIAGGHNEQFF.

V and J are TRBV19 and TRBJ1-5; 12 bases agree with TRBD1. Unmatched junction bases numbered 15, after V lost 6 bases and J lost 6 bases. The CDR3 spans 18 residues. The germline V gene encodes CDR1 LNHDA and CDR2 SQIVND (reference sequence). The CDR3 bases are TGTGCCAGTAGACAAACCGGGACAGGGGGCTCCCGTCGTCAGCCCCAGCATTTT. Translated, it gives CASRQTGTGGSRRQPQHF. Combining the CDR3 with reference TRBV19 and TRBJ1-5 gives the whole variable domain DGGITQSPKYLFRKEGQNVTLSCEQNLNHDAMYWYRQDPGQGLRLIYYSQIVNDFQKGDIAEGYSVSREKKESFPLTVTSAQKNPTAFYLCASRQTGTGGSRRQPQHFGDGTRLSIL.

Turning to this clonotype: One end of the junction is discordant with germline, which a read error may explain. The chain couples TRBV5-6 to TRBJ1-6; tentatively, D is TRBD1 (5 bases). This CDR3 has 15 amino acids. Germline V CDR1 and CDR2: SGHDT, YYEEEE. For the CDR3, the DNA is TGTGCCAGCAGCCGTGCTGGGGCAAATAATTCACCCCTCTACTTT. Its protein product is CASSRAGANNSPLYF.

Comments on this clonotype: Lacking the conserved final phenylalanine or tryptophan, this CDR3 likely reflects a read error. This chain joins TRBV27 and TRBJ1-5; no clear D. Germline V lookup: CDR1 MNHEY, CDR2 SMNVEV (reference sequence). The CDR3 length is 15 residues. V was clipped by 6 bases and J by 0 bases, with 12 bases between them. The CDR3, as DNA: TGTGCCAGCAGCTCCCCCGATCATAGCAATCAGCCCCAGCATTCT. It yields the protein CASSSPDHSNQPQHS.

The gene calls are TRBV6-1 and TRBJ2-3; maybe TRBD2 (7 bases). The CDR3 is 13 amino acids. Trimming removed 8 bases from V and 3 bases from J, with 12 bases in between. Germline CDR1 and CDR2: MNHNS and SASEGT. The DNA of the CDR3 is TGTGCCAGCGGGAGGGGGGAAACAGATACGCAGTATTTT. Protein: CASGRGETDTQYF.

This clonotype came up a few times. This sequence joins TRBV10-3 and TRBJ2-7; 9 bases are a match to TRBD1. The germline V gene encodes CDR1 ENHRY and CDR2 SYGVKD. J was trimmed by 0 bases and V by 9 bases; bases with no gene match: 15. The CDR3 spans 17 residues. The CDR3 loop reads CAIRNSGTGLGSYEQYF. The CDR3 bases are TGTGCCATACGAAATTCCGGGACAGGGTTAGGCTCCTACGAGCAGTACTTC.

This chain joins TRBV18 and TRBJ1-3; 10 bases are shared with TRBD1. Per the germline V gene, CDR1 is KGHSH and CDR2 is LQKENI. The V segment lost 4 bases and the J segment 0 bases; nucleotides outside the gene matches: 9. CDR3 length: 18 amino acids. The CDR3 is CASSLIGQGDLSGNTIYF. In nucleotides, the CDR3 is TGTGCCAGCTCACTGATTGGACAGGGGGACCTCTCTGGAAACACCATATATTTT.

The CDR3 coding sequence is TGCAGCGTTGGAGGGGGGGCTGAGCAGTTCTTC. It is translated as CSVGGGAEQFF. The chain combines TRBV29-1 with TRBJ2-1; the D gene is possibly TRBD2 (7 bases). The CDR3 totals 11 residues. Germline V gives CDR1 SQVTM, CDR2 ANQGSEA. Trimming removed 4 bases from V and 9 bases from J, with 10 bases in between.

This clonotype has ten or more counts. The chain joins TRBV12-3 or TRBV12-4 to TRBJ2-7; D possibly corresponds to TRBD2 (5 bases). CDR3 length equals 13 residues. The V end lost 5 bases, the J end lost 9 bases, and 17 bases lay between the germline ends. The CDR3 DNA sequence: TGTGCCAGCAGTCCCCCCCCGGGATCGGGGCAGTACTTC. Protein product: CASSPPPGSGQYF.

The V and J genes are TRBV10-1 and TRBJ1-1; a weak D match, TRBD1 (5 bases). Germline CDR1 is WNHNN and CDR2 is SYGVQD (reference sequence). V lost 2 bases and J lost 10, with 11 bases in between. This CDR3 contains 12 residues. CDR3 residues: CASSENGAAAFF. DNA of the CDR3: TGCGCCAGCAGTGAGAACGGGGCGGCAGCTTTCTTT.

This clonotype was recorded many times. The DNA of the CDR3 is TGTGCCTGGAGTGCCGGACTAGCCACCTACGAGCAGTACTTC. This encodes CAWSAGLATYEQYF. The chain links TRBV30 to TRBJ2-7, with 8 bases fitting TRBD2. Germline lookup yields CDR1 GTSNPN and CDR2 SVGIG (reference sequence). The CDR3 spans 14 residues. V shed 1 base, J shed 2 bases, and the junction held 4 bases outside the gene matches.

This clonotype was recorded a few times. This chain's CDR3 is CASSQAGGRSNYGYTF. The CDR3 coding sequence is TGTGCCAGCAGCCAAGCGGGGGGCAGATCTAACTATGGCTACACCTTC. This chain links TRBV4-2 with TRBJ1-2, with a possible D match to TRBD1 (6 bases). The CDR3 has 16 residues. The V end was cut by 1 base, the J end by 0 bases, with 12 bases between. Germline V gene data show CDR1 as LGHNA and CDR2 as YNFKEQ.

This clonotype was seen ten or more times. The CDR3 DNA is TGTGCCTGGAGTAAAGGGGGTAACTATGGCTACACCTTC. This encodes CAWSKGGNYGYTF. This chain joins TRBV30 and TRBJ1-2; TRBD1 is a possible D gene (6 bases). With 2 bases removed from V and 1 base from J, the gap between germline ends came to 8 bases. The length of the CDR3 is 13 residues. Germline assignment: CDR1 GTSNPN and CDR2 SVGIG (reference sequence).

The CDR3 bases are TGTGCCAGCACCGACACGGGGGCAGGGTATGGCTACACCTTC. Translated: CASTDTGAGYGYTF. The gene calls are TRBV6-1 and TRBJ1-2; possible D gene TRBD1, 6 bases. Trimming removed 7 bases from V and 5 bases from J, with 17 bases in between. The germline gives CDR1 MNHNS, CDR2 SASEGT. CDR3 length equals 14 residues.

This chain connects TRBV7-8 to TRBJ2-1; 12 bases are shared with TRBD2. Germline CDR1 is SGHVS and CDR2 is FQNEAQ. Unmatched junction bases numbered 11, after V lost 4 bases and J lost 1 base. The CDR3 extends over 19 amino acids. The CDR3 DNA sequence: TGTGCCAGCAGCTGGTTCCGGACTAGCGGGGACCATTCCTACAATGAGCAGTTCTTC. Amino acids: CASSWFRTSGDHSYNEQFF.

In its sample, this clonotype was seen many times. V usage is TRBV11-2 and J usage is TRBJ2-7; 10 bases are a match to TRBD1. The germline CDR1 and CDR2 sequences are SGHAT and FQNNGV. Unmatched junction bases numbered 3, after V lost 5 bases and J lost 2 bases. This CDR3 is built from 14 residues. The CDR3: CASSAGQGAYEQYF. For the CDR3, the DNA is TGTGCCAGCAGCGCCGGACAGGGGGCCTACGAGCAGTACTTC. Drawing the rest from reference TRBV11-2 and TRBJ2-7, the complete variable domain is EAGVAQSPRYKIIEKRQSVAFWCNPISGHATLYWYQQILGQGPKLLIQFQNNGVVDDSQLPKDRFSAERLKGVDSTLKIQPAKLEDSAVYLCASSAGQGAYEQYFGPGTRLTVT.

This clonotype was seen ten or more times. This chain uses TRBV20-1 with TRBJ1-5; D is uncertain. The germline V gene encodes CDR1 DFQATT and CDR2 SNEGSKA (reference sequence). Trimming removed 0 bases from V and 1 base from J, with 19 bases in between. The CDR3 contains 18 residues. DNA of the CDR3: TGCAGTGCTAGAGATCTCTTCATGATGGAGGGAAGCAATCAGCCCCAGCATTTT. This sequence encodes CSARDLFMMEGSNQPQHF.

The chain links TRBV19 to TRBJ1-2; D unclear. Germline CDR1 is LNHDA and CDR2 is SQIVND (reference sequence). V lost 5 bases, J lost 4 bases, and 23 bases lay in between. This CDR3 region has 17 residues. This chain's CDR3 is CASSLRREGKEGYGYTF. In nucleotides, the CDR3 is TGTGCCAGTAGTCTCCGTCGGGAAGGGAAGGAGGGCTATGGCTACACCTTC.

This clonotype turned up a few times. The gene calls are TRBV5-1 and TRBJ2-5; TRBD1 matches at 12 bases. V trimming: 0 bases; J trimming: 4 bases; junction bases outside the gene matches: 16. In germline, CDR1 is SGHRS, CDR2 YFSETQ. The CDR3 is 20 residues long. CDR3 region: CASSLGLNWDRGHRGETQYF. As DNA, the CDR3 is TGCGCCAGCAGCTTGGGATTGAATTGGGACAGGGGGCATCGAGGAGAGACCCAGTACTTC.